At least ten counts were recorded for the clone carrying this T cell receptor (beta chain). The junction does not match germline at one end; this may be a read error. The data were obtained in a study of T cells in Graves' hyperthyroidism and ophthalmopathy. CDR1 KGHSH and CDR2 LQKENI come from the germline V gene. The CDR3 consists of 14 residues. Researchers took RNA transcripts and amplified the TCR beta CDR3 regions from them. TCR CDR3 regions were first amplified by RT-PCR with HTBI primers. Each CDR3 protein gets one entry after TCRdb re-called the multiplex PCR reads with MiXCR. This sample yields roughly 600,000 distinct CDR3 sequences, of which roughly 14% are seen a single time; 12% belongs to the top ten.

V and J are TRBV18 and TRBJ2-7, with 7 bases that match TRBD2. The material sequenced was blood. This sequence originates from a woman in her fifties or sixties with Graves' ophthalmopathy. The CDR3 loop reads CASSPPGLPYGQYF. In DNA form, the CDR3 reads TGTGCCAGCTCACCACCGGGACTACCGTACGGGCAGTACTTC.